One sample yielded the 8 T cell receptor beta chains listed below, sequenced in a study of T-cell memory formation after mild COVID-19. Via MiXCR, TCRdb re-called the 5' RACE reads, giving one row per CDR3 protein. This repertoire shows approximately 180,000 distinct CDR3 sequences, under 20% found once; its top ten account for 2% to 2.5%. The sequenced sample consisted of PBMCs or a T cell subset sorted from them (not recorded which). Every receptor here comes from an adult woman who had mild COVID-19 (a few samples of this study predate the infection). Cell type and time point are not known.

There are a few counts of this clonotype. J is TRBJ1-2 and V is TRBV4-1; no clear D. Per germline, CDR1 MGHRA and CDR2 YSYEKL. Deletions cut 3 bases from V and 8 bases from J, with 13 bases between. The CDR3 consists of 13 residues. The DNA for the CDR3 is TGCGCCAGCAGCCATCGACCGCCCCGGGGCTACACCTTC. It yields the protein CASSHRPPRGYTF.

There are a few counts of this clonotype. J is TRBJ1-1 and V is TRBV7-2, with D unresolved. The germline V and J ends were trimmed by 6 bases and 7 bases, with 15 bases remaining between them. Per germline, CDR1 SGHTA and CDR2 FQGNSA. This CDR3 has 13 residues. The CDR3 nucleotides read TGTGCCAGCAGTTCTACAGTATTCAGTGAAGCTTTCTTT. Amino acid sequence: CASSSTVFSEAFF.

This chain joins TRBV9 and TRBJ2-2; no clear D. The V gene's germline CDR1 is SGDLS and CDR2 YYNGEE. Trimming cost V 0 bases and J 5 bases, with 11 bases left between them. This CDR3 comprises 15 residues. CDR3 nucleotides: TGTGCCAGCAGCGTAGGTAGGAGTGGGACCGGGGAGCTGTTTTTT. Translation: CASSVGRSGTGELFF.

This clonotype appeared many times. The chain employs TRBV6-2 or TRBV6-3 and TRBJ2-3, with a tentative D call TRBD2 (6 bases). Trimming shortened V by 6 bases and J by 5 bases, and 15 bases separated the two germline ends. The CDR3 contains 14 residues. CDR1 and CDR2 from the germline V gene are MNHEY and SVGEGT. DNA of the CDR3: TGTGCCAGCAGAGAACCACTGCGGGGAGATACGCAGTATTTT. This encodes CASREPLRGDTQYF.

The chain joins TRBV5-1 to TRBJ2-1; TRBD2 matches 11 bases. CDR3 length: 22 residues. Germline trimming cut 4 bases from V and 0 bases from J; bases unmatched to any gene: 21. The germline CDR1 and CDR2 sequences are SGHRS and YFSETQ. CDR3 loop: CASSLLGRRRGLAESSYNEQFF. The CDR3 DNA follows: TGCGCCAGCAGCCTATTGGGCCGACGGAGGGGACTAGCGGAAAGCTCCTACAATGAGCAGTTCTTC.

This clonotype was observed a handful of times. The V gene is TRBV9, the J gene TRBJ2-1; TRBD2 aligns across 9 bases. The trim removed 0 bases at V and 0 bases at J, leaving 4 bases unmatched. Germline V lookup: CDR1 SGDLS, CDR2 YYNGEE. The CDR3 has 17 residues. CDR3: CASSVGTSASSYNEQFF. The CDR3 coding sequence is TGTGCCAGCAGCGTAGGGACTAGCGCGAGCTCCTACAATGAGCAGTTCTTC. Together with reference TRBV9 and TRBJ2-1, the CDR3 gives the full variable domain: DSGVTQTPKHLITATGQRVTLRCSPRSGDLSVYWYQQSLDQGLQFLIQYYNGEERAKGNILERFSAQQFPDLHSELNLSSLELGDSALYFCASSVGTSASSYNEQFFGPGTRLTVL.

The chain has TRBV12-3 or TRBV12-4 and TRBJ2-7; no reliable D call. The CDR3 spans 13 residues. V was pared by 5 bases and J by 6 bases, with 14 bases between. The CDR3 reads CASSPDGFVEQYF. The CDR3, as DNA: TGTGCCAGCAGTCCGGACGGGTTTGTCGAGCAGTACTTC.

The chain employs TRBV6-2 or TRBV6-3 and TRBJ2-7, with TRBD1 matching over 8 bases. Germline V gene sequence: CDR1 MNHEY, CDR2 SVGEGT. V dropped 6 bases and J dropped 6; count of bases not matched to a gene: 13. This CDR3 is 15 amino acids long. CDR3 in amino acids: CASSSTSKTGGEQYF. CDR3 in DNA: TGTGCCAGCAGCTCTACTAGCAAAACAGGGGGCGAGCAGTACTTC.